Each of the 13 T cell receptor beta chains below was sequenced from the same sample in a study of cytomegalovirus exposure and HLA in healthy donors. Amplification used 60 Vbeta primers and 13 Jbeta primers. The data were produced by immunoSEQ multiplex PCR, yet TCRdb's version contains in-frame clones alone and is incomplete. The table records 95,000 to 100,000 clones, about 83% of them present only once. What was sequenced was PBMCs. Receptor source: a man between 60 and 70 years old in good health and CMV-seropositive.

The V and J genes are TRBV7-9 and TRBJ1-1; a weak D match, TRBD1 (5 bases). The CDR3 loop spans 11 amino acids. Germline values: CDR1 SEHNR, CDR2 FQNEAQ (reference sequence). Trimming removed 5 bases from V and 7 bases from J, with 8 bases in between. This CDR3 is CASSPRDEAFF. The CDR3 DNA follows: TGTGCCAGCAGCCCCAGGGATGAAGCTTTCTTT.

This clone appeared once. The V call is TRBV27, the J call TRBJ2-2, with 11 positions matching TRBD2. With V trimmed by 5 bases and J by 2 bases, 7 bases remained unmatched. Germline V gene sequence: CDR1 MNHEY, CDR2 SMNVEV (reference sequence). There are 17 residues in the CDR3. The CDR3 spells CASSPTSGGPNTGELFF. The CDR3 DNA reads TGTGCCAGCAGTCCAACTAGCGGGGGTCCCAACACCGGGGAGCTGTTTTTT.

The rearrangement joins TRBV15 to TRBJ2-7, with 7 bases identical to TRBD1. The V gene's germline CDR1 is LNHNV and CDR2 YYDKDF (reference sequence). Trimming cost V 5 bases and J 3 bases; bases outside gene matches: 1. The CDR3 runs 12 residues. The CDR3, as DNA: TGTGCCACCAGCCGGACAGGCTACGAGCAGTACTTC. It is translated as CATSRTGYEQYF.

The chain couples TRBV7-8 to TRBJ2-2; possible D gene TRBD2, 5 bases. Trimming cost V 7 bases and J 0 bases, with 12 bases left between them. The CDR3 loop spans 15 amino acids. The germline V gene encodes CDR1 SGHVS and CDR2 FQNEAQ. The CDR3 spells CASTTRIPNTGELFF. The CDR3 nucleotides are TGTGCCAGCACCACTAGGATACCGAACACCGGGGAGCTGTTTTTT.

On this clone: The identical CDR3 is also encoded by other nucleotide sequences in the sample. The CDR3 here is CASSVGQGNYGYTF. In DNA, the CDR3 is TGTGCCAGCAGCGTAGGACAGGGGAATTATGGCTACACCTTC. The V and J genes are TRBV9 and TRBJ1-2; 8 bases line up with TRBD1. V gave up 0 bases and J gave up 5 bases; unmatched junction bases: 3. The CDR3 contains 14 residues. The germline CDR1 and CDR2 sequences are SGDLS and YYNGEE.

The chain's CDR3 is CSVVLRGYEQYF. Written as DNA, the CDR3 is TGCAGCGTTGTCCTCCGAGGCTACGAGCAGTACTTC. The chain recombines TRBV29-1 with TRBJ2-7; D unresolved. Trimming took off 4 bases at V and 3 bases at J, with 10 bases between the two ends. CDR3 length: 12 residues. CDR1 is SQVTM and CDR2 is ANQGSEA in the germline V gene.

This sequence joins TRBV29-1 and TRBJ2-7; TRBD1 matches at 11 bases. Germline V gene sequence: CDR1 SQVTM, CDR2 ANQGSEA. This CDR3 spans 16 amino acids. V was clipped by 0 bases and J by 1 base; unmatched bases: 5. The CDR3 reads CSVEDGGTGGSYEQYF. The CDR3 DNA is TGCAGCGTTGAAGATGGGGGGACAGGGGGTTCCTACGAGCAGTACTTC.

There are a few counts of this clone. This sequence joins TRBV6-6 and TRBJ1-2, with TRBD1 matching 8 bases. Trimming at V came to 6 bases and at J to 8 bases, leaving 8 bases not matched to a gene. The CDR3 is 13 residues long. Germline CDR1 MNHNY, CDR2 SVGAGI (reference sequence). The CDR3 loop reads CASRRGQGEGYTF. The CDR3 nucleotides are TGTGCCAGCAGACGAGGACAGGGTGAAGGCTACACCTTC.

The gene calls are TRBV11-3 and TRBJ2-7; 7 bases are shared with TRBD1. Trimming took 0 bases from V and 5 from J; bases not matched to a gene: 1. CDR1 is SGHNT, CDR2 YENEEA, per germline. The CDR3 loop spans 13 amino acids. CDR3 sequence: CASSLDQGDEQYF. CDR3 coding DNA: TGTGCCAGCAGCTTAGATCAGGGGGACGAGCAGTACTTC.

The sample holds one count of this clone. This chain links TRBV27 with TRBJ1-1; the D gene is possibly TRBD1 (6 bases). The V end lost 2 bases, the J end lost 8 bases, and 15 bases lay between the germline ends. The V gene's germline CDR1 is MNHEY and CDR2 SMNVEV (reference sequence). This CDR3 is built from 14 residues. CDR3 protein: CASSLLDRATEAFF. The CDR3, as DNA: TGTGCCAGCAGTTTACTGGACAGAGCTACCGAAGCTTTCTTT.

V is TRBV6-5 and J is TRBJ1-4, with TRBD1 identical over 7 bases. The CDR3 spans 15 residues. V was pared by 8 bases and J by 0 bases, with 6 bases of the junction left unmatched. The germline gives CDR1 MNHEY, CDR2 SVGAGI. The CDR3 region is CASGYRGATNEKLFF. The CDR3 DNA follows: TGTGCCAGCGGGTACAGGGGCGCAACTAATGAAAAACTGTTTTTT.

This clone was picked up many times. The V and J genes are TRBV7-9 and TRBJ1-2; tentatively, D is TRBD1 (6 bases). Germline CDR1 reads SEHNR; CDR2 reads FQNEAQ (reference sequence). Trimming cost V 5 bases and J 8 bases, with 24 bases left between them. This CDR3 has 16 residues. CDR3 protein: CASSPMGGRMVGGYTF. CDR3 sequence (DNA): TGTGCCAGCAGCCCCATGGGGGGGCGCATGGTGGGCGGCTACACCTTC.

The genes are TRBV5-1 and TRBJ2-2; the match to TRBD2 covers 13 bases. CDR1 SGHRS and CDR2 YFSETQ come from the germline V gene. The length of the CDR3 is 15 residues. V shed 2 bases and J 6 bases; nucleotides not matched to a gene: 1. The CDR3 DNA reads TGCGCCAGCAGCTTACTAGCGGGGGGGCCCGGGGAGCTGTTTTTT. It translates to CASSLLAGGPGELFF.